This TCR beta chain is from a study of human T cells and chemical hapten exposure. Study context: Mostly female patients had alopecia areata, totalis or universalis.

As to time point: patch test 1, 2 weeks after DPC sensitization. Noted treatment: therapeutic diphenylcyclopropenone sensitization with weekly scalp DPC. From the RACE reads, TCRdb called clonotypes with MiXCR, one entry per CDR3 protein. Of approximately 73,000 distinct CDR3 sequences in the sample, approximately 10% are singletons; the top ten hold more than 1.1%. General study results and limits: More PT1 expanded TCRs went with higher patch test scores.

This clonotype was found a few times. The antigen remains undetermined. The sequences come from whole blood, collected in connection with sensitization to the hapten diphenylcyclopropenone (DPC). The receptor was isolated from a woman between 50 and 59 years old with alopecia areata. Some clones in this sample may be carry-over from other donors' samples.

CDR3 sequence (DNA): TGTGCCAGCAGCTTGGGCCCGGGACAGCAAGAGACCCAGTACTTC. It yields the protein CASSLGPGQQETQYF. The gene calls are TRBV5-5 and TRBJ2-5, with 7 bases identical to TRBD1. From germline, CDR1 is SGHKS and CDR2 YYEKEE (reference sequence). Trimming removed 0 bases from V and 2 bases from J; junction bases left unmatched: 4. The CDR3 totals 15 residues. Using reference TRBV5-5 and TRBJ2-5 for the parts outside the CDR3, the full variable domain is DAGVTQSPTHLIKTRGQQVTLRCSPISGHKSVSWYQQVLGQGPQFIFQYYEKEERGRGNFPDRFSARQFPNYSSELNVNALLLGDSALYLCASSLGPGQQETQYFGPGTRLLVL.